This T cell receptor (beta chain) appears in the sequencing data of a study of early T cells in non-severe SARS-CoV-2 infection. Background on the study: Alpha and beta chains were unpaired, from unsorted whole-blood bulk RNA. Study results and limitations: VDJdb-based matching was biased toward anti-spike CD8 responses and missed private and CD4 specificities.

In this sample, this clonotype turned up many times. Its cognate antigen is unknown. Individual cDNA molecules were tagged with unique molecular identifiers, the study reported. TCRdb itself ran the 5' RACE reads through MiXCR, one entry per CDR3 protein. Among around 57,000 distinct CDR3 sequences listed, 11% were seen once. J was trimmed by 0 bases and V by 7 bases; bases with no gene match: 6. The CDR3 covers 15 residues. Germline V lookup: CDR1 MNHNS, CDR2 SASEGT. This clonotype originated in an adult who was a healthcare worker with PCR-confirmed SARS-CoV-2 infection or an uninfected control (not recorded which). Sequencing was done on a sample of whole blood. V and J are TRBV6-1 and TRBJ1-3; 7 positions agree with TRBD1. As DNA, the CDR3 is TGTGCCAGCACGTTTGACAGGGACTCTGGAAACACCATATATTTT. Translated, it gives CASTFDRDSGNTIYF.